These 6 T cell receptor beta chains share one sample of origin, sequenced in a study of CD8 T cells in Susac syndrome. An input of about 0.45 to 1 ug of RNA was subjected to reverse transcription using random hexamers. TCRdb re-called the immunoSEQ multiplex PCR reads with MiXCR, one entry per CDR3 protein. Of about 280,000 distinct CDR3 sequences detected, about 88% appear once; the ten largest clones hold approximately 0.11%. The sample taken for sequencing was CD8+ T cells from PBMCs. The receptors here all came from a human donor with multiple sclerosis.

The gene calls are TRBV28 and TRBJ2-1; TRBD1 matches at 8 bases. The germline gives CDR1 MDHEN, CDR2 SYDVKM. Unmatched junction bases numbered 13, after V lost 5 bases and J lost 7 bases. The CDR3 loop spans 16 amino acids. The CDR3 loop is CASSTLRDRKGNEQFF. The CDR3 DNA sequence: TGTGCCAGCAGTACTCTCCGGGACAGGAAGGGGAATGAGCAGTTCTTC. The variable domain in full, with the rest retrieved from reference TRBV28 and TRBJ2-1, is DVKVTQSSRYLVKRTGEKVFLECVQDMDHENMFWYRQDPGLGLRLIYFSYDVKMKEKGDIPEGYSVSREKKERFSLILESASTNQTSMYLCASSTLRDRKGNEQFFGPGTRLTVL.

The chain combines TRBV9 with TRBJ2-4; weak D call: TRBD1 (6 bases). From germline, CDR1 is SGDLS and CDR2 YYNGEE. The CDR3 runs to 15 residues. With 4 bases removed from V and 2 bases from J, the gap between germline ends came to 13 bases. The DNA of the CDR3 is TGTGCCAGCAGCCCCTCTGGACAGCCCAAAAACATTCAGTACTTC. This encodes CASSPSGQPKNIQYF.

V usage is TRBV19 and J usage is TRBJ2-7, with 15 bases identical to TRBD2. V trimming: 3 bases; J trimming: 3 bases; junction bases outside the gene matches: 0. This CDR3 has 15 residues. CDR1 LNHDA and CDR2 SQIVND come from the germline V gene (reference sequence). CDR3 sequence reads: CASSMGLAGGYEQYF. CDR3 in DNA: TGTGCCAGTAGTATGGGACTAGCGGGAGGCTACGAGCAGTACTTC.

The rearrangement joins TRBV5-1 to TRBJ2-5; 8 positions agree with TRBD2. V trimming: 4 bases; J trimming: 4 bases; junction bases outside the gene matches: 9. Germline V gene data show CDR1 as SGHRS and CDR2 as YFSETQ. The CDR3 runs to 15 residues. The CDR3 DNA follows: TGCGCCAGCAGCACCGGAGAACGGGAGGGAGAGACCCAGTACTTC. Protein product: CASSTGEREGETQYF.

This rearrangement joins TRBV16 to TRBJ2-5, with D perhaps TRBD2 (6 bases). CDR3 length: 13 residues. CDR1 is KGHSY and CDR2 is FQNENV in the germline V gene. Trimming shortened V by 3 bases and J by 5 bases, and 10 bases separated the two germline ends. CDR3 in amino acids: CASSHGGIETQYF. The CDR3 DNA reads TGTGCCAGCAGCCACGGAGGGATTGAGACCCAGTACTTC.

The V gene is TRBV20-1, the J gene TRBJ2-3; TRBD1 aligns across 10 bases. The CDR3 length is 13 residues. With V trimmed by 5 bases and J by 4 bases, 3 bases remained unmatched. The germline V gene encodes CDR1 DFQATT and CDR2 SNEGSKA (reference sequence). CDR3 in amino acids: CSAYDRGPDTQYF. CDR3 DNA sequence: TGCAGTGCTTACGACAGGGGGCCAGATACGCAGTATTTT.